This TCR beta chain comes out of a study of type 1 regulatory T cells. TCRdb re-derived calls from the reads in MiXCR, one entry per CDR3 protein. The data show around 88,000 distinct CDR3 sequences, 25% to 40% seen once. The source material was CD4+ T cells, either the whole sample or a sorted fraction (not recorded which). This TCR came from a human donor in good health.

The CDR3 DNA sequence: TGTGCCAGCAGTTTAGGGCCAAGCAATCAGCCCCAGCATTTT. This gives the protein CASSLGPSNQPQHF. The chain combines TRBV28 with TRBJ1-5; D gene unclear. The CDR3 runs to 14 residues. The V gene lost 2 bases and the J gene lost 1 base, with 6 bases spanning the gap. CDR1 and CDR2 (germline): MDHEN, SYDVKM.